This T cell receptor (beta chain) was retrieved from a study of cytomegalovirus exposure and HLA in healthy donors. Notes on the study in general: Relative to equally common others, HLA-associated TCR beta chains showed greater clonal expansion in a later analysis. Some V segments (TRBV6-2 and TRBV6-3 among them) were excluded as indistinguishable.

The PCR employed 60 Vbeta primers together with 13 Jbeta primers. The method was immunoSEQ multiplex PCR; TCRdb's version includes in-frame clones alone and lacks a portion of them. The data hold about 130,000 clones, with roughly 88% observed a single time. Germline-derived CDR1 and CDR2 are SQVTM and ANQGSEA. Trimming stripped 6 bases from V and 3 bases from J, with 11 bases between. The CDR3 runs to 12 residues. This clone showed up just a few times. What it binds is not known. Each donor was nominally healthy when sampled (though unrecorded immune exposures were likely). This TCR derives from a boy between 10 and 17 years old in good health and CMV-seronegative. The sequenced sample was PBMCs. The chain is built from TRBV29-1 and TRBJ1-1, with a tentative D call TRBD1 (5 bases). This CDR3 reads CSVVDRHTEAFF. The DNA for the CDR3 is TGCAGCGTCGTAGACAGACACACTGAAGCTTTCTTT.